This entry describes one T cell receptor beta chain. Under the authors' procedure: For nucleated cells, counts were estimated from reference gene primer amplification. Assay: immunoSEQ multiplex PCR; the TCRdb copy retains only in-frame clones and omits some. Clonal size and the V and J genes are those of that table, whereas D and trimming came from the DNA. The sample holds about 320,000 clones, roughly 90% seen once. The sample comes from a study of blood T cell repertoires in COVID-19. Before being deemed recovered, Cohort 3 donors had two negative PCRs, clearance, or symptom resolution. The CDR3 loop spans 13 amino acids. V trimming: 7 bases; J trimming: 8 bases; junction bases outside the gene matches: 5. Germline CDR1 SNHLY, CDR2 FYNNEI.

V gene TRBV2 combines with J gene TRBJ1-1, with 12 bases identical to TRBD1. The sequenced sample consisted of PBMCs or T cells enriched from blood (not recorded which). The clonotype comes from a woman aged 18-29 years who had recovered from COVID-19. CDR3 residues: CASNLGTGGEAFF. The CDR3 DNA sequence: TGTGCCAGCAATCTAGGGACAGGGGGCGAAGCTTTCTTT. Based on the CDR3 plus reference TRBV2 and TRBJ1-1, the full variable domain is EPEVTQTPSHQVTQMGQEVILRCVPISNHLYFYWYRQILGQKVEFLVSFYNNEISEKSEIFDDQFSVERPDGSNFTLKIRSTKLEDSAMYFCASNLGTGGEAFFGQGTRLTVV.